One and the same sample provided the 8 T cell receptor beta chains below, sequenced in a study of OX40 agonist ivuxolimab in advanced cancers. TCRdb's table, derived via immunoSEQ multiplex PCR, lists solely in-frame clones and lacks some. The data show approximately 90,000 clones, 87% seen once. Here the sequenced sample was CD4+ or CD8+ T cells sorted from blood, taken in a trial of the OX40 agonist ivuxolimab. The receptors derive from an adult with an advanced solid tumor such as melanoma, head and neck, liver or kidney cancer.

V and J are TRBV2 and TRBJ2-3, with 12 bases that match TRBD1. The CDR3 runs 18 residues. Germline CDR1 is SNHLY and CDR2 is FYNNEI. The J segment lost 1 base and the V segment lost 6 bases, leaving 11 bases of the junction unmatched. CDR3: CASRYGTGGWSGTDTQYF. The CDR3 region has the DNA TGTGCCAGCAGATATGGGACAGGGGGCTGGTCGGGCACAGATACGCAGTATTTT.

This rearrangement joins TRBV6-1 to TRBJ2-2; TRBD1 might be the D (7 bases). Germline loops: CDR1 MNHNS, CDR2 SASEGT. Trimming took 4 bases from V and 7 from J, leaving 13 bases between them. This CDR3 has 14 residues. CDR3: CASSGRGQDGELFF. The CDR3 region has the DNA TGTGCCAGCAGTGGGAGGGGGCAGGACGGGGAGCTGTTTTTT.

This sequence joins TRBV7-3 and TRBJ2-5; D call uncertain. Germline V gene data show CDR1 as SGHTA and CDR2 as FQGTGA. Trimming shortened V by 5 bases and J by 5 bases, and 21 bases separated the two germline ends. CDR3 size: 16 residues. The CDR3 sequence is CASSPSPPGARETQYF. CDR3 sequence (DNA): TGTGCCAGCAGCCCTTCGCCCCCTGGCGCCCGGGAGACCCAGTACTTC.

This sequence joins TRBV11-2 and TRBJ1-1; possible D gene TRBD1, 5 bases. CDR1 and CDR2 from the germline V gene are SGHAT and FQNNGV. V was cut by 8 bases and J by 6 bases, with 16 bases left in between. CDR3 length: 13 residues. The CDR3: CASSTDIHAEAFF. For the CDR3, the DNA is TGTGCCAGCTCAACGGACATTCACGCTGAAGCTTTCTTT.

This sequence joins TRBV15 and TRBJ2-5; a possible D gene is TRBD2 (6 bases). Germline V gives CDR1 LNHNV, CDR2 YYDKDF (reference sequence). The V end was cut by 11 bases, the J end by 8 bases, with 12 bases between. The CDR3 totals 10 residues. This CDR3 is CAAGTDTQYF. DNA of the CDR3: TGTGCCGCGGGGACCGATACCCAGTACTTC.

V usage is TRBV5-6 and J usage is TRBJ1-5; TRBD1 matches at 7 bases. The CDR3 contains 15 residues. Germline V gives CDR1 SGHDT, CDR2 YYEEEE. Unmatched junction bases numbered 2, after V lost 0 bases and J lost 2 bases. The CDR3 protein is CASSLAGTGNQPQHF. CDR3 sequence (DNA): TGTGCCAGCAGCTTGGCCGGGACAGGCAATCAGCCCCAGCATTTT.

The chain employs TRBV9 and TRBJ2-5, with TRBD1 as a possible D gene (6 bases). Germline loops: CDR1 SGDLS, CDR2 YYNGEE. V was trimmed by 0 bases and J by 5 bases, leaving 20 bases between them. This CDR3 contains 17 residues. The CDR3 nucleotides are TGTGCCAGCAGCGTAGGGGGGCTCCTAAGTTTAGTGGAGACCCAGTACTTC. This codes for CASSVGGLLSLVETQYF.

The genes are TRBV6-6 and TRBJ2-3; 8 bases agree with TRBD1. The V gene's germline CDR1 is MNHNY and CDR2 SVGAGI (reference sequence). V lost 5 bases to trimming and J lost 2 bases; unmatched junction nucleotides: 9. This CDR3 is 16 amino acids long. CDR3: CASSLSWQGATDTQYF. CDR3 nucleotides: TGTGCCAGCAGTCTAAGTTGGCAGGGGGCCACAGATACGCAGTATTTT.